The source of this T cell receptor beta chain is a study of cytomegalovirus exposure and HLA in healthy donors. The study, taken as a whole, reports: Follow-up analysis found HLA locus-dependent TCR association rates, highest for DRB1 and lowest for HLA-C. Usually a TCR sequence was rare, but some public TCRs were found in many donors. Later analysis associated a missense DCLRE1C variant with TCR beta V- and J-gene trimming. The study dropped some indistinguishable V segments, TRBV6-2 and TRBV6-3 among them.

The PCR made use of 60 Vbeta and 13 Jbeta primers. The method was immunoSEQ multiplex PCR; TCRdb's version includes in-frame clones alone and lacks a portion of them. Found here are about 140,000 clones, around three quarters of them singletons; the top ten hold about 2.2%. This clone has only a few counts. Antigen specificity is unknown. The CDR3 is made up of 14 amino acids. Trimming left V 10 bases short and J 4 bases short, with 20 bases between. CDR1 is MDHEN and CDR2 is SYDVKM in the germline V gene. This receptor was identified in a man in his thirties or forties in good health and CMV-seronegative. The V gene is TRBV28, the J gene TRBJ2-7, with D tentatively TRBD2 (5 bases). The source material was PBMCs. The CDR3 region is CATRGGGWRYEQYF. CDR3 DNA sequence: TGTGCCACCCGAGGTGGAGGCTGGCGATACGAGCAGTACTTC.